The 6 T cell receptor beta chains below all came from one sample that was sequenced in a study of blood T cell repertoires in COVID-19. The table came from immunoSEQ multiplex PCR; TCRdb's copy has only in-frame clones and leaves some out. The sample holds about 310,000 clones, 87% seen once. The sequencing input was peripheral blood. The receptors derive from a man aged 18 to 35 with active or convalescent COVID-19.

V and J are TRBV5-8 and TRBJ1-5, with a possible D match to TRBD1 (6 bases). Germline values: CDR1 SGHTS, CDR2 YDEGEE. This CDR3 comprises 15 residues. V lost 4 bases and J lost 0, with 11 bases in between. CDR3 DNA sequence: TGTGCCAGCAGCCCCGGGACATATAGCAATCAGCCCCAGCATTTT. This encodes CASSPGTYSNQPQHF.

The rearrangement uses TRBV19 and TRBJ2-1; D unresolved. The CDR3 is 13 amino acids. Germline-derived CDR1 and CDR2 are LNHDA and SQIVND (reference sequence). The V and J ends lost 4 bases and 9 bases respectively, with 13 bases between them. This chain's CDR3 is CASSRSLHGEQFF. In DNA, the CDR3 is TGTGCCAGTAGTAGGAGCCTCCACGGTGAGCAGTTCTTC.

This clone was recorded only once. The chain uses TRBV7-9 and TRBJ2-1; D unresolved. This CDR3 region has 15 residues. Trimming shortened V by 1 base and J by 7 bases, and 14 bases separated the two germline ends. Germline values: CDR1 SEHNR, CDR2 FQNEAQ (reference sequence). The DNA of the CDR3 is TGTGCCAGCAGCTTAGGGGCACTGGTGGAAAATGAGCAGTTCTTC. Encoded protein: CASSLGALVENEQFF.

The chain combines TRBV19 with TRBJ1-2, with D perhaps TRBD1 (5 bases). Germline assignment: CDR1 LNHDA and CDR2 SQIVND (reference sequence). The CDR3 covers 15 residues. The germline V and J ends were trimmed by 3 bases and 0 bases, with 11 bases remaining between them. The DNA of the CDR3 is TGTGCCAGTAGTATCCAGGGAATAGCTAACTATGGCTACACCTTC. Translating gives CASSIQGIANYGYTF.

This chain's CDR3 is CASKQGFEQFF. CDR3 bases: TGCGCCAGCAAGCAGGGGTTTGAGCAGTTCTTC. V and J are TRBV10-2 and TRBJ2-1, with D perhaps TRBD1 (6 bases). V lost 7 bases and J lost 9, with 10 bases in between. This CDR3 has 11 residues. CDR1 and CDR2 (germline): WSHSY, SAAADI.

The chain recombines TRBV4-1 with TRBJ1-2; no definite D call. The germline V gene encodes CDR1 MGHRA and CDR2 YSYEKL. This CDR3 spans 12 amino acids. V was shortened by 1 base and J by 5 bases, with 5 bases between the two germline ends. The CDR3 region is CASSQVEYGYTF. CDR3 bases: TGCGCCAGCAGCCAAGTGGAGTATGGCTACACCTTC.